These 15 T cell receptor beta chains were sequenced from one sample in a study of cytomegalovirus exposure and HLA in healthy donors (dated by TCRdb to 2016 to 2017). The library was prepared using the immunoSEQ multiplex PCR assay. A mixture of 60 forward primers for TCR Vbeta segments and 13 reverse primers for TCR Jbeta segments was used in the multiplex PCR. Here the immuneACCESS table is served through TCRdb, limited to in-frame sequences with V and J called. Missing clones are a known gap in these copies; in checked studies unresolved V genes cover under half, and the rest lacks a known reason. For this sample there are 100,000 to 150,000 clones; approximately 74% appear just once. The ten largest make up 4% of the sample. Sequencing was done on a sample of PBMCs. The receptors originated from a man aged 35 to 55 in good health and CMV-seropositive.

V gene TRBV4-1 combines with J gene TRBJ2-7; D is perhaps TRBD1 (6 bases). Germline V gene sequence: CDR1 MGHRA, CDR2 YSYEKL. The V gene lost 4 bases and the J gene lost 4 bases, with 17 bases spanning the gap. The CDR3 totals 15 residues. The CDR3 region has the DNA TGCGCCAGCAGCCCGGGCCTCAGGGGCGGGTACGAGCAGTACTTC. Translating gives CASSPGLRGGYEQYF.

The chain uses TRBV30 and TRBJ1-4; a possible D gene is TRBD1 (6 bases). Germline-derived CDR1 and CDR2 are GTSNPN and SVGIG (reference sequence). The V end was cut by 2 bases, the J end by 4 bases, with 11 bases between. The CDR3 covers 14 residues. The CDR3 nucleotides read TGTGCCTGGAGTCAAGGGGGGGGTAATGAAAAACTGTTTTTT. Translating gives CAWSQGGGNEKLFF.

The J gene is TRBJ2-3, the V gene TRBV10-1; D not resolved. The CDR3 runs 15 residues. CDR1 is WNHNN and CDR2 is SYGVQD in the germline V gene (reference sequence). V dropped 0 bases and J dropped 2 bases, with 9 bases sitting between them. The CDR3 nucleotides are TGCGCCAGCAGTGAGTCGGGCAGCCCCACAGATACGCAGTATTTT. Translated, it gives CASSESGSPTDTQYF.

The genes are TRBV11-2 and TRBJ2-4; 16 nucleotides match TRBD2. Germline CDR1 reads SGHAT; CDR2 reads FQNNGV. Trimming removed 3 bases from V and 4 bases from J; junction bases left unmatched: 6. The CDR3 spans 18 residues. CDR3 bases: TGTGCCAGCAGCTTTACAACGGGACTAGCGGGAGGGAAAAACATTCAGTACTTC. Amino acid sequence: CASSFTTGLAGGKNIQYF. The full variable domain, in which reference TRBV11-2 and TRBJ2-4 provide the parts outside the CDR3, is EAGVAQSPRYKIIEKRQSVAFWCNPISGHATLYWYQQILGQGPKLLIQFQNNGVVDDSQLPKDRFSAERLKGVDSTLKIQPAKLEDSAVYLCASSFTTGLAGGKNIQYFGAGTRLSVL.

V is TRBV5-1 and J is TRBJ1-1; no firm D call. Trimming took 0 bases from V and 1 from J, leaving 7 bases between them. The CDR3 runs to 14 residues. Germline V gene sequence: CDR1 SGHRS, CDR2 YFSETQ. CDR3 DNA sequence: TGCGCCAGCAGCTTGGAGGCGGAGAACACTGAAGCTTTCTTT. Its translation: CASSLEAENTEAFF.

The rearrangement joins TRBV11-3 to TRBJ2-7, with D perhaps TRBD2 (6 bases). The germline V and J ends were trimmed by 4 bases and 3 bases, with 16 bases remaining between them. Germline CDR1 and CDR2: SGHNT and YENEEA. The length of the CDR3 is 15 residues. CDR3 region: CASSSGNAGLYEQYF. The CDR3 DNA follows: TGTGCCAGCAGCTCTGGGAACGCGGGACTCTACGAGCAGTACTTC.

A few counts support this clone. This chain uses TRBV19 with TRBJ2-1, with TRBD2 identical over 9 bases. The CDR3 totals 15 residues. J lost 7 bases, V lost 1 base, and 5 bases had no gene match. Germline values: CDR1 LNHDA, CDR2 SQIVND (reference sequence). The CDR3 DNA reads as TGTGCCAGTAGTATAGTAGCGGGAGCTAATAATGAGCAGTTCTTC. It codes for CASSIVAGANNEQFF.

In its sample, this clone was seen a few times. Additional DNA sequences in this sample encode the identical CDR3. DNA for the CDR3: TGCAGCGTTGAAGTTACCACCCTGAGGGACAGGGGGCGAGGCTACACCTTC. Protein sequence: CSVEVTTLRDRGRGYTF. The chain carries TRBV29-1 and TRBJ1-2, with TRBD1 matching 12 bases. CDR1 is SQVTM and CDR2 is ANQGSEA in the germline V gene. This CDR3 has 17 amino acids. The V and J ends lost 1 base and 8 bases, in that order; junction bases with no gene match: 14.

The chain joins TRBV18 to TRBJ2-1, with D possibly being TRBD2 (6 bases). Trimming pared 3 bases from V and 2 bases from J, leaving 14 bases between. The germline CDR1 and CDR2 sequences are KGHSH and LQKENI. This CDR3 has 16 residues. CDR3 in amino acids: CASSPPLATTYNEQFF. The CDR3, as DNA: TGTGCCAGCTCACCCCCCCTAGCGACTACCTACAATGAGCAGTTCTTC.

There are a few counts of this clone. The rearrangement joins TRBV7-2 to TRBJ2-7, with 8 bases lining up with TRBD1. The CDR3 spans 15 residues. The V gene's germline CDR1 is SGHTA and CDR2 FQGNSA. With 4 bases clipped from V and 6 bases from J, the junction kept 11 bases outside the gene matches. The CDR3 region is CASSSSQGAGSEQYF. CDR3 coding DNA: TGTGCCAGCAGCTCTTCGCAGGGGGCAGGCTCCGAGCAGTACTTC.

The CDR3 protein is CASSYGTRSYEQYF. In nucleotides, the CDR3 is TGTGCCAGCAGCTACGGGACACGCTCCTACGAGCAGTACTTC. The chain couples TRBV7-9 to TRBJ2-7; D may be TRBD1 (6 bases). The CDR3 is 14 residues long. The V end was cut by 4 bases, the J end by 0 bases, with 10 bases between. CDR1 is SEHNR and CDR2 is FQNEAQ in the germline V gene (reference sequence).

V gene TRBV2 combines with J gene TRBJ2-1; 10 nucleotides match TRBD2. The CDR3 sequence is 16 residues long. CDR1 and CDR2 (germline): SNHLY, FYNNEI. V shed 5 bases and J 0 bases; nucleotides not matched to a gene: 4. The DNA of the CDR3 is TGTGCCAGCAGTCCCCTAGCGGGGGACTCCTACAATGAGCAGTTCTTC. This codes for CASSPLAGDSYNEQFF.

The chain has TRBV2 and TRBJ2-1; D gene unclear. Germline CDR1 reads SNHLY; CDR2 reads FYNNEI. V gave up 2 bases and J gave up 4 bases, with 6 bases separating them. CDR3 size: 13 residues. The DNA of the CDR3 is TGTGCCAGCAGTGAAACCTATTACAATGAGCAGTTCTTC. Its translation: CASSETYYNEQFF.

The genes are TRBV6-1 and TRBJ1-1, with 8 bases that match TRBD1. With V trimmed by 6 bases and J by 5 bases, 8 bases remained unmatched. Germline loops: CDR1 MNHNS, CDR2 SASEGT. This CDR3 is 14 amino acids long. In DNA form, the CDR3 reads TGTGCCAGCAGCCTCGGACAGGGTGGGACTGAAGCTTTCTTT. Its translation: CASSLGQGGTEAFF.

V usage is TRBV5-1 and J usage is TRBJ2-7, with D possibly being TRBD1 (5 bases). The V gene lost 4 bases and the J gene lost 0 bases, with 11 bases spanning the gap. Germline V gene data show CDR1 as SGHRS and CDR2 as YFSETQ. This CDR3 spans 14 amino acids. The CDR3 DNA reads TGCGCCAGCAGCGCGGACATCAGCTCCTACGAGCAGTACTTC. It specifies CASSADISSYEQYF.